This T cell receptor beta chain came from a study of control samples from healthy donors and cancer patients. Profiled with immunoSEQ multiplex PCR; TCRdb holds only in-frame clones, not every one. The sample table includes roughly 200,000 clones. Trimming removed 6 bases from V and 2 bases from J; junction bases left unmatched: 5. Germline CDR1 MDHEN, CDR2 SYDVKM. The CDR3 runs to 14 residues. The sequenced sample consisted of blood. The chain joins TRBV28 to TRBJ2-7, with 9 bases aligning to TRBD2. The clonotype was recovered from a woman aged 25 to 39 in good health. In nucleotides, the CDR3 is TGTGCCAGCAGGGTGACTAGCGGCGCCTACGAGCAGTACTTC. It specifies CASRVTSGAYEQYF.